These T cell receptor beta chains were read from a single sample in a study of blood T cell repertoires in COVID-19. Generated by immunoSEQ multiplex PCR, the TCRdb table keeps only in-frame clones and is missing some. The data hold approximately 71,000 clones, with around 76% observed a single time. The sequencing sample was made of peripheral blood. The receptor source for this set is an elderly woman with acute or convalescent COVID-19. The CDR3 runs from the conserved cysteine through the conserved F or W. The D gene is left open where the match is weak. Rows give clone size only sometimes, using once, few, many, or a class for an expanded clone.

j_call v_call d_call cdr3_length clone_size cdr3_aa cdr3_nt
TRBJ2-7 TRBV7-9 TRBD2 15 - CASSYRLAGKNEQYF TGTGCCAGCAGCTACCGACTAGCGGGAAAGAACGAGCAGTACTTC
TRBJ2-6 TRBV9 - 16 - CASSVDGFAGANVLTF TGTGCCAGCAGCGTAGACGGGTTCGCTGGGGCCAACGTCCTGACTTTC
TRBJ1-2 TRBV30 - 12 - CAWLTGINGYTF TGTGCCTGGTTGACAGGTATAAATGGCTACACCTTC
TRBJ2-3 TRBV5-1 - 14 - CASSDTSSTDTQYF TGCGCCAGCAGCGACACGTCTAGCACAGATACGCAGTATTTT
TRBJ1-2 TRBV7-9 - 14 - CASSLAESNYGYTF TGTGCCAGCAGCTTAGCGGAGTCTAACTATGGCTACACCTTC
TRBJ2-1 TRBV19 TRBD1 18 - CASSRGQVTSSSYNEQFF TGTGCCAGTAGCCGGGGACAGGTGACGTCGAGCTCCTACAATGAGCAGTTCTTC
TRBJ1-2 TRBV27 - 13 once CASSFRGNYGYTF TGTGCCAGCAGTTTCAGGGGTAACTATGGCTACACCTTC
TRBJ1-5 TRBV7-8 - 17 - CASSLRSTGYVNQPQHF TGTGCCAGCAGCTTACGATCTACAGGGTATGTCAATCAGCCCCAGCATTTT
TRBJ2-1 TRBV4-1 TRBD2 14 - CASSQTSAALEQFF TGCGCCAGCAGCCAGACTAGCGCCGCCTTGGAGCAGTTCTTC
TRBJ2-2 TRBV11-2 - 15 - CASRAGQGNTGELFF TGTGCCAGCAGGGCGGGGCAGGGGAACACCGGGGAGCTGTTTTTT
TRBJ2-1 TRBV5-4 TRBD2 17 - CASSPGASGGQINEQFF TGTGCCAGCAGCCCTGGGGCTAGCGGGGGACAAATCAATGAGCAGTTCTTC
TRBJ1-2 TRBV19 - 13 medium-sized CASSIIGLGGYTF TGTGCCAGTAGTATAATCGGCCTCGGGGGCTACACCTTC